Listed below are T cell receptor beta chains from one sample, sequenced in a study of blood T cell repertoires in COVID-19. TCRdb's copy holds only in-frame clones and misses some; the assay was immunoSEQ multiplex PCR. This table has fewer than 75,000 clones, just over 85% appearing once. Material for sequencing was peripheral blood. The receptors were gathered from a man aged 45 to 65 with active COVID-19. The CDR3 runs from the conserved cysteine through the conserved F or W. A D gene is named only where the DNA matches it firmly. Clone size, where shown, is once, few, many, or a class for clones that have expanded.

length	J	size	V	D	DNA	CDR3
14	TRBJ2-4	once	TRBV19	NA	TGTGCCAGTGGTACTCAGGGGGGCAAAAACATTCAGTACTTC	CASGTQGGKNIQYF
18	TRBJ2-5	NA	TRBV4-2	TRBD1	TGTGCCAGCAGTCCAAGCCCACACAGGGGACGTATTCAAGAGACCCAGTACTTC	CASSPSPHRGRIQETQYF
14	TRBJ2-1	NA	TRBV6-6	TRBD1	TGTGCCAGCAGTCCCGGGACAGGGGCGGCAATACAGTTCTTC	CASSPGTGAAIQFF
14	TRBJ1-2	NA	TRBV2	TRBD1	TGTGCCAGCAGTGCCGGTGGGACAGGTGATGGCTACACCTTC	CASSAGGTGDGYTF
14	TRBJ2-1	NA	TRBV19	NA	TGTGCCAGTAGTATATGGGCGAGGGACAATGAGCAGTTCTTC	CASSIWARDNEQFF
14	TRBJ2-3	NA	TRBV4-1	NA	TGCGCCAGCAGCCAAGTGGCTGACACAGATACGCAGTATTTT	CASSQVADTDTQYF
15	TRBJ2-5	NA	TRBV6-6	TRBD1	TGTGCCAGCAGTTACTCAGGGGGCGGTGGGGAGACCCAGTACTTC	CASSYSGGGGETQYF
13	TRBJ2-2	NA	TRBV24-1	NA	TGTGCCACCAGTGCAGAGGTTACCGGGGAGCTGTTTTTT	CATSAEVTGELFF
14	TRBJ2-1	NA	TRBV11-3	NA	TGTGCCAGCAGCTTAACGACGGGAGTTTATGAGCAGTTCTTC	CASSLTTGVYEQFF
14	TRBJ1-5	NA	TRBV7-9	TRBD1	TGTGCCAGCAGCTCTACAGGGGGCAATCAGCCCCAGCATTTT	CASSSTGGNQPQHF
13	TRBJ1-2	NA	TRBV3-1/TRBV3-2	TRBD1	TGTGCCAGCAGCCGGGACAGGCCCTATGGCTACACCTTC	CASSRDRPYGYTF
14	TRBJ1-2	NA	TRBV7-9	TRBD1	TGTGCCAGCAGCCTAAACAGGGGGGACTATGGCTACACCTTC	CASSLNRGDYGYTF
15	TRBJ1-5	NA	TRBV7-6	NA	TGTGCCAGCAGCTTATTTGAGGGTACGGGTCAGCCCCAGCATTTT	CASSLFEGTGQPQHF
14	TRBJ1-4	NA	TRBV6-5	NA	TGTGCCAGCAGTCAAAACGGCCAGGGCGAAAAACTGTTTTTT	CASSQNGQGEKLFF
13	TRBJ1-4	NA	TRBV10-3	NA	TGTGCCATCAGTGGAGCGACTAATGAAAAACTGTTTTTT	CAISGATNEKLFF
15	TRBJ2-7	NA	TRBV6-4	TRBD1	TGTGCCAGTAGACCGAGGGACAGGGGTTCCTACGAGCAGTACTTC	CASRPRDRGSYEQYF
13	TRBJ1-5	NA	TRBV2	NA	TGTGCCAGCACCGCCGACAGAAATCAGCCCCAGCATTTT	CASTADRNQPQHF
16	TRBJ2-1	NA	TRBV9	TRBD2	TGTGCCAGCAGCCTATCGGGACTAGCGGTCTACAATGAGCAGTTCTTC	CASSLSGLAVYNEQFF
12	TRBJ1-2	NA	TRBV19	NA	TGTGCCAGTAGCGAGACTCGATCTGGCTACACCTTC	CASSETRSGYTF
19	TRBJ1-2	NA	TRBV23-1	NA	TGCGCCAGCAGCCATAACCTCGGGGTTCTCCCGTTAGCTAACTATGGCTACACCTTC	CASSHNLGVLPLANYGYTF
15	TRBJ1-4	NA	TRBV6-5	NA	TGTGCCAGCAGATTACAGGGATTAGCTAATGAAAAACTGTTTTTT	CASRLQGLANEKLFF
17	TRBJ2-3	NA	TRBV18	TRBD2	TGTGCCAGCTCACACCCGGGACTAGCGGGCGGCACAGATACGCAGTATTTT	CASSHPGLAGGTDTQYF
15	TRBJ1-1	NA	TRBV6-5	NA	TGTGCCAGCAGCTACAGGAAACAGGGATACACTGAAGCTTTCTTT	CASSYRKQGYTEAFF
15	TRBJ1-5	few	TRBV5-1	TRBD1	TGCGCCAGCAGCTTAGAAGGACAGGGTAATCAGCCCCAGCATTTT	CASSLEGQGNQPQHF
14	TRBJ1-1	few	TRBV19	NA	TGTGCCAGACCCCCAGGTGATCAGAACACTGAAGCTTTCTTT	CARPPGDQNTEAFF
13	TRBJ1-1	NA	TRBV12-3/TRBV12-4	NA	TGTGCCAGCAGCCGGGATCTTAACACTGAAGCTTTCTTT	CASSRDLNTEAFF
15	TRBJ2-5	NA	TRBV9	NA	TGTGCCAGCAGCGTATGGGGGGGCACGCAAGAGACCCAGTACTTC	CASSVWGGTQETQYF
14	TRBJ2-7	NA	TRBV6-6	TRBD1	TGTGCCAGCAGACTGGGGCAGGGGGCGCGGGAGCAGTACTTC	CASRLGQGAREQYF
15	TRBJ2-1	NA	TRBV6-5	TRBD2	TGTGCCAGCAGGGAGAGCGGGAGGGTAAACAATGAGCAGTTCTTC	CASRESGRVNNEQFF
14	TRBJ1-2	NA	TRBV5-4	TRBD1	TGTGCCAGCAGCGGGGACAGGGGCCGGTATGGCTACACCTTC	CASSGDRGRYGYTF
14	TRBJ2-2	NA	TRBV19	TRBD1	TGTGCCAGTAGTCTTGGACAGGGGGCCGGGGAGCTGTTTTTT	CASSLGQGAGELFF
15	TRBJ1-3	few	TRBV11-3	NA	TGTGCCAGCAGCCAATGGACAGTTACTGGAAACACCATATATTTT	CASSQWTVTGNTIYF
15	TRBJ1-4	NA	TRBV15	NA	TGTGCCACCAGCACACGCAGGGATGAAGGTGAAAAACTGTTTTTT	CATSTRRDEGEKLFF
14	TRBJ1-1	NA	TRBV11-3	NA	TGTGCCAGCAGCTTAGATCTGGGGGGCACTGAAGCTTTCTTT	CASSLDLGGTEAFF
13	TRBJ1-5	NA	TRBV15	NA	TGTGCCACCAGACACTATAGCAATCAGCCCCAGCATTTT	CATRHYSNQPQHF
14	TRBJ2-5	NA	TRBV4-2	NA	TGTGCCAGCAGCCAAGGAGGTGGGAGAAAGACCCAGTACTTC	CASSQGGGRKTQYF
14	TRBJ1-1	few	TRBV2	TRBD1	TGTGCCAGCAGTTCACAGGGGAGAAACACTGAAGCTTTCTTT	CASSSQGRNTEAFF
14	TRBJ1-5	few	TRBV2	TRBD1	TGTGCCAGCAGCACGACAGGGCGGGTTCAGCCCCAGCATTTT	CASSTTGRVQPQHF
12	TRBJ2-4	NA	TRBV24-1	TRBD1	TGTGCCCCGGGGACAGGGACGAACATTCAGTACTTC	CAPGTGTNIQYF
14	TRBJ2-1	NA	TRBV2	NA	TGTGCCAGCATTAATTGGGGGCGTATGGATGAGCAGTTCTTC	CASINWGRMDEQFF
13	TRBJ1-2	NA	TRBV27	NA	TGTGCCAGCTCTGTGCAGGGTAGTCGTGGCTACACCTTC	CASSVQGSRGYTF
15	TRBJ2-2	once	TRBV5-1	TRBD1	TGCGCCAGCAGCCCGGACAGGGTAGGGACCGGGGAGCTGTTTTTT	CASSPDRVGTGELFF
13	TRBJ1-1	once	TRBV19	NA	TGTGCCAGTAGTTTCCAGGGGCCCACTGAAGCTTTCTTT	CASSFQGPTEAFF
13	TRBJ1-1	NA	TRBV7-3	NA	TGTGCCAGCAGCTTAAAAGGGGGAACTGAAGCTTTCTTT	CASSLKGGTEAFF
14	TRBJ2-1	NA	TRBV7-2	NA	TGTGCCAGCAGCTTAGGTGACAGTTTCAATGAGCAGTTCTTC	CASSLGDSFNEQFF
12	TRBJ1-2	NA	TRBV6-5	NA	TGTGCCAGCAGTTACGCAGGGTCAGGCTACACCTTC	CASSYAGSGYTF
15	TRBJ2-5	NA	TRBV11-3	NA	TGTGCCAGCAGCTTAAAGTCTGGGCAGGGGGAGACCCAGTACTTC	CASSLKSGQGETQYF
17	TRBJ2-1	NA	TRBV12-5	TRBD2	TGTGCTAGTGGTTGGTGGAGGGGGACTAGCGGGAGCAATGAGCAGTTCTTC	CASGWWRGTSGSNEQFF
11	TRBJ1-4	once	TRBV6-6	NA	TGTGCCAGCAGGGGGGGGGAAAAACTGTTTTTT	CASRGGEKLFF
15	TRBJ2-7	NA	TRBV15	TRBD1	TGTGCCACCAGCAGGGCCGGGACAGGGTTATACGAGCAGTACTTC	CATSRAGTGLYEQYF
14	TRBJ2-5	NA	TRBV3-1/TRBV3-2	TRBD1	TGTGCCAGCAGACTTCAGGGGGCAGGGGAGACCCAGTACTTC	CASRLQGAGETQYF
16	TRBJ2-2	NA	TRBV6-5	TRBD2	TGTGCCAGCAGTTACTCGTTCGAGGGGAGGGACGGGGAGCTGTTTTTT	CASSYSFEGRDGELFF
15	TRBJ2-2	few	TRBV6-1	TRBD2	TGTGCCAGCAGTGATATGCGGGGGGCCTCCGGGGAGCTGTTTTTT	CASSDMRGASGELFF
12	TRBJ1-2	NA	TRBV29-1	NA	TGCAGCGCCTCGGGGGGGGCGGGTGGCTACACCTTC	CSASGGAGGYTF
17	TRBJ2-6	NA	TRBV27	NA	TGTGCCAGCAGTCCTTCGACAGAAGACTCTGGGGCCAACGTCCTGACTTTC	CASSPSTEDSGANVLTF
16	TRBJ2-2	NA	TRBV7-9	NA	TGTGCCAGCAGTTTTATTGAGCGCAAGTCCGCCGGGGAGCTGTTTTTT	CASSFIERKSAGELFF
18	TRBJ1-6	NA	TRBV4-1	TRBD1	TGCGCCAGCAGCCAAGATGGTTACAGGGGAAAAGATAATTCACCCCTCCACTTT	CASSQDGYRGKDNSPLHF
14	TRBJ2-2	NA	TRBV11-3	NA	TGTGCCAGCAGCCTCGACAGATACACCGGGGAGCTGTTTTTT	CASSLDRYTGELFF